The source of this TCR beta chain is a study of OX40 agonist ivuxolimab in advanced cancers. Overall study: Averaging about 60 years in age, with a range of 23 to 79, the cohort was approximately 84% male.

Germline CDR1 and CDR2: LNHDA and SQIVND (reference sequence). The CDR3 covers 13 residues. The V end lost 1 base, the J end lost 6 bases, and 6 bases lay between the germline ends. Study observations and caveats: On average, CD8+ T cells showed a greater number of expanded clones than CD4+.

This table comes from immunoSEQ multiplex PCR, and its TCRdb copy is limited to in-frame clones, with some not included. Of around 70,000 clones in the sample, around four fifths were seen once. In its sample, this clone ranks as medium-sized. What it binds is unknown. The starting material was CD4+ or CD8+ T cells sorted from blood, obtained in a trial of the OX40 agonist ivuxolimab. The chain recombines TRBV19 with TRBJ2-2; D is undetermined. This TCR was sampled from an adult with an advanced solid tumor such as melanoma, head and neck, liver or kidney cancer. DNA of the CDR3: TGTGCCAGTAGTATAGCGTTCCCCGGGGAGCTGTTTTTT. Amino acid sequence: CASSIAFPGELFF. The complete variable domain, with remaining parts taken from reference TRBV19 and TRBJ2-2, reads DGGITQSPKYLFRKEGQNVTLSCEQNLNHDAMYWYRQDPGQGLRLIYYSQIVNDFQKGDIAEGYSVSREKKESFPLTVTSAQKNPTAFYLCASSIAFPGELFFGEGSRLTVL.